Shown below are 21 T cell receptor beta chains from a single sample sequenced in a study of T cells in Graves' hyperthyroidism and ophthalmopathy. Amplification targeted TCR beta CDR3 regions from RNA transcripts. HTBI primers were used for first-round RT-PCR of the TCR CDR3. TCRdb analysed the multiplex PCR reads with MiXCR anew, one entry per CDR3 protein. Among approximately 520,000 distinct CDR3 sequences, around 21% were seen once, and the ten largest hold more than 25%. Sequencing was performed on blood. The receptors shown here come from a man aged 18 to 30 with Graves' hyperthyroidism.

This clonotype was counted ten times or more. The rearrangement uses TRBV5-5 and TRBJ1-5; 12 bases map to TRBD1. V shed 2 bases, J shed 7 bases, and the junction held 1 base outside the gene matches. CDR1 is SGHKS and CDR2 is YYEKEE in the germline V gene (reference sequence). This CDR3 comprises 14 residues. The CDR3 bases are TGTGCCAGCAGCTTCGGGACAGGGGGCCAGCCCCAGCATTTT. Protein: CASSFGTGGQPQHF.

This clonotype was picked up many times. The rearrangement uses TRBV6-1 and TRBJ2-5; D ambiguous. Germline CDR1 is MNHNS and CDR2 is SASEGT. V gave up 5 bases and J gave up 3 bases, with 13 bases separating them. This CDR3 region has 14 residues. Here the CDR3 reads CASSQRRTKETQYF. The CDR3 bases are TGTGCCAGCAGTCAACGGCGGACCAAAGAGACCCAGTACTTC.

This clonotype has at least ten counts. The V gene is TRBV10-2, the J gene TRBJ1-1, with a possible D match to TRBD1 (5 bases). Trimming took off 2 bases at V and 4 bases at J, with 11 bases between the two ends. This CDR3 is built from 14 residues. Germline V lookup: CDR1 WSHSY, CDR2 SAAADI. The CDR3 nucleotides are TGCGCCAGCAGTGAGAGGGTGAGGGGCACTGAAGCTTTCTTT. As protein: CASSERVRGTEAFF.

The CDR3 DNA follows: TGTGCCAGCAGCGTAGATGGACAGGGCTCCGAGCAGTACTTC. It codes for CASSVDGQGSEQYF. The chain links TRBV9 to TRBJ2-7; 8 nucleotides align to TRBD1. Trimming cost V 0 bases and J 6 bases; bases outside gene matches: 5. The CDR3 loop spans 14 amino acids. The germline V gene has CDR1 SGDLS and CDR2 YYNGEE.

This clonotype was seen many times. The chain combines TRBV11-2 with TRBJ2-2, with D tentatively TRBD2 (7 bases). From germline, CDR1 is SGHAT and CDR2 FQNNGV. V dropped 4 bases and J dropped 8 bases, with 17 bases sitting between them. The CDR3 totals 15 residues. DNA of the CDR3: TGTGCCAGCAGCTCCCTGGGGGGGGCCGGTGGGGAGCTGTTTTTT. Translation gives CASSSLGGAGGELFF.

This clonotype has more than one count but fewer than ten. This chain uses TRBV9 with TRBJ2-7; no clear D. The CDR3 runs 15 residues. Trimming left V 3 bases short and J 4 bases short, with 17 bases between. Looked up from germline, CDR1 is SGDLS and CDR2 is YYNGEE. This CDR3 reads CASSDPSSPLYEQYF. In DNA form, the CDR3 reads TGTGCCAGCAGCGACCCCAGCAGCCCCCTTTACGAGCAGTACTTC.

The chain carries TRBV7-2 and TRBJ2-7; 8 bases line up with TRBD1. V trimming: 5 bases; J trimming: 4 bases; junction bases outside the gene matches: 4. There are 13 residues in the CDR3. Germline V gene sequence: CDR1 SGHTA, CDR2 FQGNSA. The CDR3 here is CASSPWTGYEQYF. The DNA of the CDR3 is TGTGCCAGCAGCCCATGGACAGGGTACGAGCAGTACTTC.

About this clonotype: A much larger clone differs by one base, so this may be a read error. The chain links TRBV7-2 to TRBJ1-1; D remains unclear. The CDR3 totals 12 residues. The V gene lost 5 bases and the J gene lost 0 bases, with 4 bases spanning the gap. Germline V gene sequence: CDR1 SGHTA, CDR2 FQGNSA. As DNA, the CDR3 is TGTGCCAGCAGCAATCTGAACACTGAAGCTTTCTTT. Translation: CASSNLNTEAFF.

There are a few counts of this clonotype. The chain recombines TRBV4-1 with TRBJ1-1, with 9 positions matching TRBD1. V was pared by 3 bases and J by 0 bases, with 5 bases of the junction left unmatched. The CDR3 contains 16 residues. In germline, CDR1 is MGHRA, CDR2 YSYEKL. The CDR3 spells CASSHGTGLVNTEAFF. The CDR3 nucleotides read TGCGCCAGCAGCCACGGGACAGGGCTCGTGAACACTGAAGCTTTCTTT.

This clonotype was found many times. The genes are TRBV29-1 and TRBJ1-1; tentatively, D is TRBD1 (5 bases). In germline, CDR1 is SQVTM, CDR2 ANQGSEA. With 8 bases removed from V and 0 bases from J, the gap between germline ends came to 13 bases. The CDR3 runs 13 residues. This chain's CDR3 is CSIQELLNTEAFF. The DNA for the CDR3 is TGCAGCATACAGGAGCTCCTGAACACTGAAGCTTTCTTT.

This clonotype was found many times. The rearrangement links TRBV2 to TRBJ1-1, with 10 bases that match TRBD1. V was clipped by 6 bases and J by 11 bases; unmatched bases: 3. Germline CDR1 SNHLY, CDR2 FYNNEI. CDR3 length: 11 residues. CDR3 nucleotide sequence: TGTGCCAGCAGGAGGACAGGGGGGGCTTTCTTT. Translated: CASRRTGGAFF.

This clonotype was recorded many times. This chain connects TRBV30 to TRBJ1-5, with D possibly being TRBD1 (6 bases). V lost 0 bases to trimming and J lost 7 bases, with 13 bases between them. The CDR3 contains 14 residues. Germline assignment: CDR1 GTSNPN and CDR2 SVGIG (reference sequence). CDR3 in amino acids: CAWSVQGGGQPQHF. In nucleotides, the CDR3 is TGTGCCTGGAGTGTACAAGGGGGAGGGCAGCCCCAGCATTTT.

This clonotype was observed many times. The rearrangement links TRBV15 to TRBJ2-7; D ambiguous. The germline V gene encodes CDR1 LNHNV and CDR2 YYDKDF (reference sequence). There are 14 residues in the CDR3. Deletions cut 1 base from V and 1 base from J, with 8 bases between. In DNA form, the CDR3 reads TGTGCCACCAGCAGAGTGGGGTCGTCCTACGAGCAGTACTTC. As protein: CATSRVGSSYEQYF.

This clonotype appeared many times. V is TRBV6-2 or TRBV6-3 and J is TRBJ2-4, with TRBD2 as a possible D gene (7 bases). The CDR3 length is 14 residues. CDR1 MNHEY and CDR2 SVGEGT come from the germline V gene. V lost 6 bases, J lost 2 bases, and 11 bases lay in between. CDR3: CASSPGGPKNIQYF. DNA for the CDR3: TGTGCCAGCAGCCCCGGGGGGCCCAAAAACATTCAGTACTTC.

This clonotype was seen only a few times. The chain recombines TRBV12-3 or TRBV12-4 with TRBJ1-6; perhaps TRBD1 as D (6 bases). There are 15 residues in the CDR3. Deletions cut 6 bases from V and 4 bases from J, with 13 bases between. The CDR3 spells CASSLDSFYNSPLHF. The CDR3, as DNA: TGTGCCAGCAGCCTGGACAGTTTTTATAATTCACCCCTCCACTTT.

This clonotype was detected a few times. CDR3 protein: CSATGTGGSGLWSNQPQHF. CDR3 bases: TGCAGTGCTACCGGGACAGGGGGCTCAGGTTTGTGGAGCAATCAGCCCCAGCATTTT. The rearrangement links TRBV20-1 to TRBJ1-5, with TRBD1 matching 12 bases. CDR1 is DFQATT, CDR2 SNEGSKA, per germline (reference sequence). This CDR3 comprises 19 residues. With V trimmed by 4 bases and J by 1 base, 14 bases remained unmatched.

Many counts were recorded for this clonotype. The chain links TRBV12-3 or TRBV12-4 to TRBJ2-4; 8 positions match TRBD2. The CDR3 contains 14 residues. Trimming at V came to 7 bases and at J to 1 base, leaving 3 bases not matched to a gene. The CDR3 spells CASISGEAKNIQYF. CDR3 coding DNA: TGTGCCAGCATTAGCGGGGAGGCCAAAAACATTCAGTACTTC.

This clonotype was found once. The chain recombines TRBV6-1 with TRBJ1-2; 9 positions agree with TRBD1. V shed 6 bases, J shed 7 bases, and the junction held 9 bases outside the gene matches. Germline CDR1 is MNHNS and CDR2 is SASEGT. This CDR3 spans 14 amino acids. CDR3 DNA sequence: TGTGCCAGCAGCGTGGGGACAGGGATTTTTGGCTACACCTTC. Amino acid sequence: CASSVGTGIFGYTF.

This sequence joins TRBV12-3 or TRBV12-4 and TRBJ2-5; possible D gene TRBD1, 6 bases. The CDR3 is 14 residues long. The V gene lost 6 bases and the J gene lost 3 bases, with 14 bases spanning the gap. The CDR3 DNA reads TGTGCCAGCAGCCCGAACAGGGAGAAAGAGACCCAGTACTTC. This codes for CASSPNREKETQYF.

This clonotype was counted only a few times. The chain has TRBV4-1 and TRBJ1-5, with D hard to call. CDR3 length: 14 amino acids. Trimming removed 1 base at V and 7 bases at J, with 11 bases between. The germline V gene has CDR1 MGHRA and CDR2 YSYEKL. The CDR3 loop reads CASSQVEAGQPQHF. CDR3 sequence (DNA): TGCGCCAGCAGCCAAGTAGAGGCGGGACAGCCCCAGCATTTT.

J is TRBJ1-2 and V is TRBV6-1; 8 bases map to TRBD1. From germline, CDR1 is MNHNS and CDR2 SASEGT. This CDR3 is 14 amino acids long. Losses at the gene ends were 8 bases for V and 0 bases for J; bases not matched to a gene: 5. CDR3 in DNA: TGTGCCAGCGAGGGACAGGCGACTAACTATGGCTACACCTTC. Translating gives CASEGQATNYGYTF.